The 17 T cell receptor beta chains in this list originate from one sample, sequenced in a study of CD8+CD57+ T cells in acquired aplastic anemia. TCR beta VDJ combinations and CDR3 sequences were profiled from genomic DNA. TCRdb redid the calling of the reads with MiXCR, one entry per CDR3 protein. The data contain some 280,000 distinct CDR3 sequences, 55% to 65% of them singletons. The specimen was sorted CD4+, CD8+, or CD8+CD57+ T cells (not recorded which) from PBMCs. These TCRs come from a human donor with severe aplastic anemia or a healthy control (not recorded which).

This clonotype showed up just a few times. CDR3 nucleotides: TGCAGTGTTCAAGACCGGCGTTCCTACAATGAGCAGTTCTTC. It encodes CSVQDRRSYNEQFF. The chain has TRBV20-1 and TRBJ2-1; D not certain. V lost 7 bases to trimming and J lost 1 base, with 14 bases between them. The germline gives CDR1 DFQATT, CDR2 SNEGSKA (reference sequence). The CDR3 runs 14 residues.

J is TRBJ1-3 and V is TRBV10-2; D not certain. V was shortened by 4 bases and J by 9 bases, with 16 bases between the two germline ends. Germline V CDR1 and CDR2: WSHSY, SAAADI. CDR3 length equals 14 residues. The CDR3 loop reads CASSVMGTKTTIYF. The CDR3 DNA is TGCGCCAGCAGTGTGATGGGCACAAAAACCACCATATATTTT.

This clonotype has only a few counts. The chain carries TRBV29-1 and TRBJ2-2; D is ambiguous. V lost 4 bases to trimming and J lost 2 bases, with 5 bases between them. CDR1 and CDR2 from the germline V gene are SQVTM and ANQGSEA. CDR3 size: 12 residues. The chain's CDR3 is CSVGLNTGELFF. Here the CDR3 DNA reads TGCAGCGTTGGCCTTAACACCGGGGAGCTGTTTTTT.

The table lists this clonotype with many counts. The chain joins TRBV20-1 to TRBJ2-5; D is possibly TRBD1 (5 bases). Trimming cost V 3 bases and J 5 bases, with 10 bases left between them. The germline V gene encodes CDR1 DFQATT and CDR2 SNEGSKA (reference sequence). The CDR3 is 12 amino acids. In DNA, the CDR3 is TGCAGTGCTAGTCAAGGGGATGAGACCCAGTACTTC. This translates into CSASQGDETQYF.

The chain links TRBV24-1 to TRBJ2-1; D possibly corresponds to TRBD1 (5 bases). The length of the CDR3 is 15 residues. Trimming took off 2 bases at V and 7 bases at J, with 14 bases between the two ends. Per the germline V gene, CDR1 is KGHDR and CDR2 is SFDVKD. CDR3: CATSDSTRVTNEQFF. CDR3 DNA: TGTGCCACCAGTGATTCCACCAGGGTAACGAATGAGCAGTTCTTC.

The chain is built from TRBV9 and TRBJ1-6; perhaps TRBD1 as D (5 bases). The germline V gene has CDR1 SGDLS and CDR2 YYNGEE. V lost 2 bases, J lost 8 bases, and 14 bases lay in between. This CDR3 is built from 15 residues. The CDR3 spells CASSVERDRDSPLHF. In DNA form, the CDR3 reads TGTGCCAGCAGCGTGGAGAGAGACAGAGATTCACCCCTCCACTTT.

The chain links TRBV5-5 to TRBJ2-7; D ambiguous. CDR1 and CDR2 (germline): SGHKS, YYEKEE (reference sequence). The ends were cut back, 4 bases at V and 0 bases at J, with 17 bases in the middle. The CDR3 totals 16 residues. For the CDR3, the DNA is TGTGCCAGCAGCACCCAAGCCATGGCAAGCTCCTACGAGCAGTACTTC. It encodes CASSTQAMASSYEQYF.

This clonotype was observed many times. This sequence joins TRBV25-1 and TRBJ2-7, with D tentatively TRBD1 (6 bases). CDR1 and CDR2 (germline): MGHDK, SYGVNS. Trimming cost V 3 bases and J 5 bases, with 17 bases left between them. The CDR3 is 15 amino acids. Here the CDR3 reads CASSDQGSGFDEQYF. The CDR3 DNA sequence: TGTGCCAGCAGTGATCAGGGGTCAGGGTTCGACGAGCAGTACTTC.

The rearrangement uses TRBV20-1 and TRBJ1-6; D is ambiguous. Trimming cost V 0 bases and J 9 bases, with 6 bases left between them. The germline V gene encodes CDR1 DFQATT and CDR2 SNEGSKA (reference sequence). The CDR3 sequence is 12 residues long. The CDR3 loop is CSAREGGSPLHF. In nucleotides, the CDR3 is TGCAGTGCTAGAGAGGGTGGTTCACCCCTCCACTTT.

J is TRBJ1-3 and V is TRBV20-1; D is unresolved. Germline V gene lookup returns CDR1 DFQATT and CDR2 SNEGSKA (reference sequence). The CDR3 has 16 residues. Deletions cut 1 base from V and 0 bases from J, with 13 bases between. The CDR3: CSARGAGEFSGNTIYF. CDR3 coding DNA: TGCAGTGCTAGAGGAGCAGGTGAATTCTCTGGAAACACCATATATTTT.

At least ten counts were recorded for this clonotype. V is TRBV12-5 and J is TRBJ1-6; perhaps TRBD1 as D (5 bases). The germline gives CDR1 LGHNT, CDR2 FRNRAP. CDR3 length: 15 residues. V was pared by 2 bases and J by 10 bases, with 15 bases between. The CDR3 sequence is CASGLITGVSSPLHF. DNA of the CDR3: TGTGCTAGTGGTTTGATCACAGGTGTTAGCTCACCCCTCCACTTT. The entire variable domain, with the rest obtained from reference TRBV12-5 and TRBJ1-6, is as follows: DARVTQTPRHKVTEMGQEVTMRCQPILGHNTVFWYRQTMMQGLELLAYFRNRAPLDDSGMPKDRFSAEMPDATLATLKIQPSEPRDSAVYFCASGLITGVSSPLHFGNGTRLTVT.

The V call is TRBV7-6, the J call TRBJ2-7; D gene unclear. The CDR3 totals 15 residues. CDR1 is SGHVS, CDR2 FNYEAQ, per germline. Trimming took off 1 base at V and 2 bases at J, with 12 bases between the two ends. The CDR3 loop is CASSLGFSGPYEQYF. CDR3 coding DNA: TGTGCCAGCAGCTTAGGCTTCTCTGGGCCCTACGAGCAGTACTTC. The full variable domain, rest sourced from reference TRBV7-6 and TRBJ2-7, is GAGVSQSPRYKVTKRGQDVALRCDPISGHVSLYWYRQALGQGPEFLTYFNYEAQQDKSGLPNDRFSAERPEGSISTLTIQRTEQRDSAMYRCASSLGFSGPYEQYFGPGTRLTVT.

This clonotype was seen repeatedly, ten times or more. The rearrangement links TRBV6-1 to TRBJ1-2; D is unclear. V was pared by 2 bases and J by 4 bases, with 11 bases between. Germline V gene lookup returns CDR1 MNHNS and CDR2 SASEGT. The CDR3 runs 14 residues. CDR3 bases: TGTGCCAGCAGTGAATCGAGCCGAAGCTATGGCTACACCTTC. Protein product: CASSESSRSYGYTF.

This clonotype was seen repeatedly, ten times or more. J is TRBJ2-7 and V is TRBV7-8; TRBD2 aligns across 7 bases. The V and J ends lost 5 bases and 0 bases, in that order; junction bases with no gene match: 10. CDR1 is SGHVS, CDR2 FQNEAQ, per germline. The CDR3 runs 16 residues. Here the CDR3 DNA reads TGTGCCAGCAGCCGCCTAGCGGCCGAGAGCTCCTACGAGCAGTACTTC. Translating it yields CASSRLAAESSYEQYF. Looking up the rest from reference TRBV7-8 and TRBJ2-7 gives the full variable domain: GAGVSQSPRYKVAKRGQDVALRCDPISGHVSLFWYQQALGQGPEFLTYFQNEAQLDKSGLPSDRFFAERPEGSVSTLKIQRTQQEDSAVYLCASSRLAAESSYEQYFGPGTRLTVT.

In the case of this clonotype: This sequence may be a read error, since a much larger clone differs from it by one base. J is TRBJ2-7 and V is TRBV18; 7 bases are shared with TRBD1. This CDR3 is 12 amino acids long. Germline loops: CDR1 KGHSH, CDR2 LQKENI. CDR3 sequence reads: CASSKGTEERYF. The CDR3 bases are TGTGCCAGCTCAAAGGGGACAGAGGAGCGGTACTTC.

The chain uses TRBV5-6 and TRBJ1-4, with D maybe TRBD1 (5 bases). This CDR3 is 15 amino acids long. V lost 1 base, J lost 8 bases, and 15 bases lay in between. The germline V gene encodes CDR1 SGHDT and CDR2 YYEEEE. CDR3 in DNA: TGTGCCAGCAGCTTGAAGGGGAGCTGGGGAGAAAAACTGTTTTTT. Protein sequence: CASSLKGSWGEKLFF.

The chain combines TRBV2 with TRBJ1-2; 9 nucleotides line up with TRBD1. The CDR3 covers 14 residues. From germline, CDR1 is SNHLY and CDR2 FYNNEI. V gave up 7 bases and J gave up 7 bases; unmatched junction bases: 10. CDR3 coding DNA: TGTGCCAGCACTACAGGACAGGGGCATACTGGCTACACCTTC. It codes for CASTTGQGHTGYTF.